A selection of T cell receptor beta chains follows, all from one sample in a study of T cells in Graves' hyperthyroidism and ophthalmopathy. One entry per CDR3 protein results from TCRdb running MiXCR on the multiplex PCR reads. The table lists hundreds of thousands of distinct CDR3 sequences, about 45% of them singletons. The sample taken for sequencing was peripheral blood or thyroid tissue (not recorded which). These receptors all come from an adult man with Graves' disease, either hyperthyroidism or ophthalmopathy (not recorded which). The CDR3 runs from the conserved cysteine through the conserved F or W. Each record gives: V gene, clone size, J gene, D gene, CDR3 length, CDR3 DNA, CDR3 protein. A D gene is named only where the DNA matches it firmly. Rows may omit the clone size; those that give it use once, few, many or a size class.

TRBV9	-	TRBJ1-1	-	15	TGTGCCAGCAGCGTAGAGATTACCCCGAACACTGAAGCTTTCTTT	CASSVEITPNTEAFF
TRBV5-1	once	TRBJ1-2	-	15	TGCGCCAGCATGGAGGATCCGGGACTTAACTATAGCTACACCTTC	CASMEDPGLNYSYTF
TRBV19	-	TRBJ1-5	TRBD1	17	TGTGCCAGTAGATCCACGGGACAGGGGTGGGGCAATCAGCCCCAGCATTTT	CASRSTGQGWGNQPQHF
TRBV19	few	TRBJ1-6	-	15	TGTGCCAGTAGTAATATCGGGGGGCCTCATTCACCCCTCCACTTT	CASSNIGGPHSPLHF
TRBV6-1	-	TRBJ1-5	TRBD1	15	TGTGCCAGCAGTGGGACAGGGGTCGGCGATCAGCCCCAGCATTTT	CASSGTGVGDQPQHF
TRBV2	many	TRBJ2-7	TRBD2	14	TGTGCCAGCAGAGAGACTAGCGGGAGGGACGAGCAGTACTTC	CASRETSGRDEQYF
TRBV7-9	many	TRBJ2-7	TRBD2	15	TGTGCCAGCAGCGCGGGGACTAGCGGGAGCTCCGAGCAGTACTTC	CASSAGTSGSSEQYF
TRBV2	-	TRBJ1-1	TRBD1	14	TGTGCCAGCAGCAAGGACAGGGGGCCCACTGAAGCTTTCTTT	CASSKDRGPTEAFF
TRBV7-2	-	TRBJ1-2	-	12	TGTGCCAGCAGTTACTCGGGCAGAAACTACACCTTC	CASSYSGRNYTF
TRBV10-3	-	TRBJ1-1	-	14	TGTGCCATCAGTAGAAAAGGGGTAGCCTCTGAAGCTTTCTTT	CAISRKGVASEAFF
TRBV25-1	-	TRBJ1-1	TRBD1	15	TGTGCCAGCAGTTCGGGACAGGTGAGATGGACTGAAGCTTTCTTT	CASSSGQVRWTEAFF
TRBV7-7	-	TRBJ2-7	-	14	TGTGCTAGCAGCACATCACAGGCGGCCTACGAGCAGTACTTC	CASSTSQAAYEQYF
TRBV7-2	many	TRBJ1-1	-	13	TGTGCCAGCAGCTTCGGATTTGAGACTGAAGCTTTCTTT	CASSFGFETEAFF
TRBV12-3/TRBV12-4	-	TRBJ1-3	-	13	TGTGCCAGCAGCCGTAGGGCGGCAAACACCATATATTTT	CASSRRAANTIYF
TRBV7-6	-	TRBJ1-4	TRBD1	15	TGTGCCAGCAGCTTACAGGGGGAGCGCGATGAAAAACTGTTTTTT	CASSLQGERDEKLFF
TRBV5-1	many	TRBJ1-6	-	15	TGCGCCAGCAGCTTGCAGGGACCCTCGAATTCACCCCTCCACTTT	CASSLQGPSNSPLHF
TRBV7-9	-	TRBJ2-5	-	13	TGTGCCAGCAGCGTATCGGGCTCGCCAACCCAGTACTTC	CASSVSGSPTQYF
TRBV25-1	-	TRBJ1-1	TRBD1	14	TGTGCCAGCAGAAAGGGGACAGGGGCGACTGAAGCTTTCTTT	CASRKGTGATEAFF
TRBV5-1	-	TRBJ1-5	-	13	TGCGCCAGCAGCTTTAGAGGGTCTTGGCCCCAGCATTTT	CASSFRGSWPQHF
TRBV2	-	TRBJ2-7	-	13	TGTGCCAGCGTCGTCAGGGTTGACTACGAGCAGTACTTC	CASVVRVDYEQYF
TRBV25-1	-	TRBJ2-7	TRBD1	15	TGTGCCAGCAGTTCAGACAGGGGGGTACCCTACGAGCAGTACTTC	CASSSDRGVPYEQYF
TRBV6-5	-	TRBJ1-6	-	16	TGTGCCAGCAGTTACTCGGGGGACCAGGGCCTTTTTCCCCTCCACTTT	CASSYSGDQGLFPLHF
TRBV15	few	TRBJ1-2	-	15	TGTGCCACCAGCAAACGGGATGGGTGGAACTATGGCCACACCTTC	CATSKRDGWNYGHTF
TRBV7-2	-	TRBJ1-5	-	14	TGTGCCCGCAGCCAAGACAGCGACGAGCAGCCCCAGCATTTT	CARSQDSDEQPQHF